These 13 T cell receptor beta chains were all obtained from the same sample, sequenced in a study of OX40 agonist ivuxolimab in advanced cancers. Sequencing used immunoSEQ multiplex PCR; TCRdb keeps in-frame clones, though not all of them. This sample has around 69,000 clones, with about 88% found just once. The sequencing used CD4+ or CD8+ T cells sorted from blood, collected in a trial of the OX40 agonist ivuxolimab. Receptor source: an adult with an advanced solid tumor such as melanoma, head and neck, liver or kidney cancer.

The chain employs TRBV5-1 and TRBJ1-1, with D perhaps TRBD1 (5 bases). The CDR3 spans 15 residues. V was trimmed by 0 bases and J by 5 bases, leaving 14 bases between them. The germline V gene has CDR1 SGHRS and CDR2 YFSETQ. DNA for the CDR3: TGCGCCAGCAGCTTGGCCACGGCTAGGGGTACTGAAGCTTTCTTT. It specifies CASSLATARGTEAFF.

In nucleotides, the CDR3 is TGTGCCAGTAGTATAGATTCAGACCGTACTGAAGCTTTCTTT. Translation gives CASSIDSDRTEAFF. The chain couples TRBV19 to TRBJ1-1; D unresolved. CDR1 LNHDA and CDR2 SQIVND come from the germline V gene (reference sequence). The CDR3 runs to 14 residues. V was shortened by 0 bases and J by 5 bases, with 10 bases between the two germline ends.

This clone was detected only once. The chain recombines TRBV5-1 with TRBJ1-1, with D uncertain. V lost 3 bases to trimming and J lost 7 bases, with 16 bases between them. This CDR3 has 14 residues. Germline assignment: CDR1 SGHRS and CDR2 YFSETQ. CDR3 coding DNA: TGCGCCAGCAGCTCCACAGTGAGCGTAAGTGAAGCTTTCTTT. Protein: CASSSTVSVSEAFF. Full variable domain (missing parts from reference TRBV5-1 and TRBJ1-1): KAGVTQTPRYLIKTRGQQVTLSCSPISGHRSVSWYQQTPGQGLQFLFEYFSETQRNKGNFPGRFSGRQFSNSRSEMNVSTLELGDSALYLCASSSTVSVSEAFFGQGTRLTVV.

In its sample, this clone was seen once. The J gene is TRBJ2-3, the V gene TRBV27; 10 nucleotides line up with TRBD2. Losses at the gene ends were 6 bases for V and 6 bases for J; bases not matched to a gene: 6. Germline loops: CDR1 MNHEY, CDR2 SMNVEV (reference sequence). The CDR3 has 14 residues. CDR3 protein: CASSRTSGGDTQYF. The CDR3 DNA reads as TGTGCCAGCAGCAGGACTAGCGGAGGGGATACGCAGTATTTT.

This sequence joins TRBV7-2 and TRBJ1-1; 7 bases map to TRBD1. The CDR3 spans 14 residues. Germline-derived CDR1 and CDR2 are SGHTA and FQGNSA. J gave up 1 base and V 5 bases, and 4 bases lay outside the gene matches. The CDR3 coding sequence is TGTGCCAGCAGCGCCCGACAGGGGAACACTGAAGCTTTCTTT. It encodes CASSARQGNTEAFF.

The chain couples TRBV2 to TRBJ2-3; D uncertain. Germline assignment: CDR1 SNHLY and CDR2 FYNNEI. This CDR3 is 14 amino acids long. V was trimmed by 6 bases and J by 3 bases, leaving 13 bases between them. CDR3 nucleotide sequence: TGTGCCAGCAGGAACAGCATCGGGACAGATACGCAGTATTTT. This codes for CASRNSIGTDTQYF.

CDR3 in DNA: TGCGCCAGCAGGTTAGCGGGATTTGCGCCGGAAGAGACCCAGTACTTC. Residues: CASRLAGFAPEETQYF. The rearrangement links TRBV5-1 to TRBJ2-5; 8 bases map to TRBD2. The germline CDR1 and CDR2 sequences are SGHRS and YFSETQ. The CDR3 length is 16 residues. V gave up 5 bases and J gave up 3 bases; unmatched junction bases: 12.

The chain employs TRBV19 and TRBJ2-1; perhaps D is TRBD1 or TRBD2 (7 bases each). Germline CDR1 is LNHDA and CDR2 is SQIVND (reference sequence). Between the trimmed V and J ends, which lost 6 bases and 4 bases, there was a span of 16 bases. The CDR3 totals 15 residues. The CDR3 spells CASRARGGNYNEQFF. In nucleotides, the CDR3 is TGTGCCAGTAGAGCCAGGGGGGGAAATTACAATGAGCAGTTCTTC.

The chain carries TRBV6-6 and TRBJ1-5; tentative D call: TRBD1 (5 bases). Trimming removed 2 bases at V and 0 bases at J, with 11 bases between. Germline V lookup: CDR1 MNHNY, CDR2 SVGAGI (reference sequence). The CDR3 runs 16 residues. This CDR3 reads CASSYGGGNSNQPQHF. In DNA, the CDR3 is TGTGCCAGCAGTTACGGGGGGGGAAATAGCAATCAGCCCCAGCATTTT.

This sequence joins TRBV19 and TRBJ2-1; weak D call: TRBD2 (5 bases). V lost 4 bases and J lost 5, with 18 bases in between. The CDR3 runs to 16 residues. CDR1 and CDR2 from the germline V gene are LNHDA and SQIVND (reference sequence). The CDR3 DNA reads as TGTGCCAGTAGTAACCCCAACGGGGTGATGAACAATGAGCAGTTCTTC. Protein product: CASSNPNGVMNNEQFF.

This sequence joins TRBV18 and TRBJ1-5; TRBD1 is a possible D gene (5 bases). Per germline, CDR1 KGHSH and CDR2 LQKENI. Trimming took off 0 bases at V and 7 bases at J, with 7 bases between the two ends. The CDR3 loop spans 13 amino acids. CDR3 sequence reads: CASSPPGDQPQHF. The CDR3 bases are TGTGCCAGCTCACCACCCGGGGACCAGCCCCAGCATTTT.

V usage is TRBV6-5 and J usage is TRBJ2-7; D not certain. The V end lost 6 bases, the J end lost 7 bases, and 13 bases lay between the germline ends. Germline V lookup: CDR1 MNHEY, CDR2 SVGAGI. The CDR3 sequence is 12 residues long. In DNA form, the CDR3 reads TGTGCCAGCAGCGACGGTCTAAGGGAGCAGTACTTC. It is translated as CASSDGLREQYF.

The V gene is TRBV19, the J gene TRBJ2-5, with 8 bases fitting TRBD1. J was trimmed by 4 bases and V by 3 bases; bases with no gene match: 7. CDR3 size: 15 residues. The germline V gene has CDR1 LNHDA and CDR2 SQIVND (reference sequence). The CDR3 reads CASSIAPGGGETQYF. In DNA form, the CDR3 reads TGTGCCAGTAGTATTGCTCCAGGGGGCGGAGAGACCCAGTACTTC.